A single sample gave rise to the 25 T cell receptor beta chains below, sequenced in a study of blood T cell repertoires in COVID-19. Sequenced by immunoSEQ multiplex PCR; TCRdb stores in-frame clones only, minus some. The sample consists of approximately 45,000 clones, more than 75% of them appearing once. Sequenced material: peripheral blood. All receptors come from a woman aged 80 or older with COVID-19, enrolled during active disease.

The chain uses TRBV6-1 and TRBJ1-2, with 7 bases fitting TRBD1. After removal of 1 base from V and 4 bases from J, the junction contained 6 bases not matched to a gene. The CDR3 sequence is 15 residues long. Per the germline V gene, CDR1 is MNHNS and CDR2 is SASEGT. CDR3 bases: TGTGCCAGCAGTGAAGGGACAGGCTCGACCTATGGCTACACCTTC. It is translated as CASSEGTGSTYGYTF.

The gene calls are TRBV7-6 and TRBJ1-3, with D possibly being TRBD1 (5 bases). CDR3 length: 18 amino acids. The germline V gene has CDR1 SGHVS and CDR2 FNYEAQ. Trimming stripped 6 bases from V and 0 bases from J, with 21 bases between. The CDR3 nucleotides are TGTGCCAGCAGTTCATCTCGGAGGGGACGAAGCTCTGGAAACACCATATATTTT. Encoded protein: CASSSSRRGRSSGNTIYF.

The genes are TRBV18 and TRBJ2-7; D unresolved. This CDR3 region has 15 residues. V dropped 6 bases and J dropped 3 bases, with 18 bases sitting between them. Germline loops: CDR1 KGHSH, CDR2 LQKENI. CDR3 DNA: TGTGCCAGCTCTTTGGGCCTTCAGGTGATCTACGAGCAGTACTTC. It translates to CASSLGLQVIYEQYF. The full variable domain, in which reference TRBV18 and TRBJ2-7 provide the parts outside the CDR3, is NAGVMQNPRHLVRRRGQEARLRCSPMKGHSHVYWYRQLPEEGLKFMVYLQKENIIDESGMPKERFSAEFPKEGPSILRIQQVVRGDSAAYFCASSLGLQVIYEQYFGPGTRLTVT.

The chain has TRBV5-1 and TRBJ2-6; 11 bases match TRBD1. Germline lookup yields CDR1 SGHRS and CDR2 YFSETQ. The CDR3 sequence is 20 residues long. Trimming cost V 3 bases and J 3 bases; bases outside gene matches: 14. CDR3 coding DNA: TGCGCCAGCAGCTCCTCGGACAGGGGGCTCCGTTTGGGTGGGGCCAACGTCCTGACTTTC. Translation gives CASSSSDRGLRLGGANVLTF. Looking up the rest from reference TRBV5-1 and TRBJ2-6 gives the full variable domain: KAGVTQTPRYLIKTRGQQVTLSCSPISGHRSVSWYQQTPGQGLQFLFEYFSETQRNKGNFPGRFSGRQFSNSRSEMNVSTLELGDSALYLCASSSSDRGLRLGGANVLTFGAGSRLTVL.

This sequence joins TRBV6-1 and TRBJ2-7, with TRBD1 identical over 11 bases. Trimming cost V 3 bases and J 3 bases; bases outside gene matches: 7. The germline gives CDR1 MNHNS, CDR2 SASEGT. There are 16 residues in the CDR3. CDR3 region: CASSDKGQGANYEQYF. The DNA for the CDR3 is TGTGCCAGCAGTGATAAAGGACAGGGGGCCAACTACGAGCAGTACTTC.

The chain links TRBV10-3 to TRBJ2-7; no definite D call. V was pared by 6 bases and J by 3 bases, with 12 bases between. The CDR3 runs to 13 residues. Germline V gives CDR1 ENHRY, CDR2 SYGVKD. The CDR3 loop reads CAIRDNYDYEQYF. CDR3 coding DNA: TGTGCCATCAGAGATAACTACGACTACGAGCAGTACTTC.

This chain connects TRBV7-9 to TRBJ2-1, with D unclear. Germline V gene lookup returns CDR1 SEHNR and CDR2 FQNEAQ (reference sequence). The CDR3 runs 12 residues. V lost 6 bases, J lost 8 bases, and 11 bases lay in between. The CDR3: CASRPQNDEQFF. Here the CDR3 DNA reads TGTGCCAGCAGGCCGCAGAACGATGAGCAGTTCTTC.

The CDR3 sequence: CASRRQLNQPQHF. The CDR3 region has the DNA TGTGCCAGCAGAAGACAGCTCAATCAGCCCCAGCATTTT. The chain is built from TRBV2 and TRBJ1-5, with a possible D match to TRBD1 (5 bases). V was shortened by 6 bases and J by 3 bases, with 9 bases between the two germline ends. The CDR3 length is 13 residues. CDR1 SNHLY and CDR2 FYNNEI come from the germline V gene.

Only a few counts were recorded for this clone. The chain couples TRBV10-1 to TRBJ1-2; 8 bases fit TRBD1. The CDR3 totals 16 residues. Trimming at V came to 3 bases and at J to 1 base, leaving 7 bases not matched to a gene. CDR1 WNHNN and CDR2 SYGVQD come from the germline V gene (reference sequence). CDR3 region: CASSDPTGELNYGYTF. DNA for the CDR3: TGCGCCAGCAGTGATCCGACAGGGGAACTTAACTATGGCTACACCTTC.

This clone was picked up a small number of times. The chain couples TRBV6-5 to TRBJ1-5; D call uncertain. The germline V and J ends were trimmed by 7 bases and 2 bases, with 15 bases remaining between them. This CDR3 has 15 amino acids. The germline V gene encodes CDR1 MNHEY and CDR2 SVGAGI. The CDR3 sequence: CASKAGGMGNQPQHF. CDR3 DNA sequence: TGTGCCAGCAAAGCAGGAGGGATGGGCAATCAGCCCCAGCATTTT.

In its sample, this clone was seen once. This sequence joins TRBV12-3 or TRBV12-4 and TRBJ1-5, with D tentatively TRBD1 (6 bases). Trimming cost V 7 bases and J 8 bases, with 15 bases left between them. The CDR3 has 13 amino acids. CDR3 sequence: CASTTRGWEPQHF. In DNA, the CDR3 is TGTGCCAGCACTACTAGGGGGTGGGAGCCCCAGCATTTT.

This chain joins TRBV24-1 and TRBJ1-5; D remains unclear. The CDR3 consists of 16 residues. CDR1 is KGHDR and CDR2 is SFDVKD in the germline V gene. The V and J ends lost 2 bases and 1 base respectively, with 11 bases between them. The CDR3 region has the DNA TGTGCCACCAGTGATTCCCGGGGTGGGAGCAATCAGCCCCAGCATTTT. Translated, it gives CATSDSRGGSNQPQHF.

The chain joins TRBV10-3 to TRBJ1-1, with 7 positions matching TRBD1. Per the germline V gene, CDR1 is ENHRY and CDR2 is SYGVKD. V gave up 4 bases and J gave up 1 base; unmatched junction bases: 3. CDR3 length equals 14 residues. Here the CDR3 reads CAISVQGGNTEAFF. For the CDR3, the DNA is TGTGCCATCAGTGTGCAGGGGGGGAACACTGAAGCTTTCTTT.

The chain recombines TRBV6-7 with TRBJ2-5, with 9 positions matching TRBD2. TRBV6-7 is annotated as an ORF whose role is uncertain. V was pared by 8 bases and J by 2 bases, with 9 bases of the junction left unmatched. The CDR3 is 15 amino acids. The CDR3 here is CASRERGDKQETQYF. CDR3 DNA: TGTGCCAGCCGTGAGCGGGGGGATAAACAAGAGACCCAGTACTTC.

This clone occurred once. The rearrangement uses TRBV10-1 and TRBJ2-1; 7 bases fit TRBD2. J gave up 9 bases and V 5 bases, and 7 bases lay outside the gene matches. The germline gives CDR1 WNHNN, CDR2 SYGVQD (reference sequence). This CDR3 spans 13 amino acids. The CDR3: CASSPGRLSEQFF. CDR3 coding DNA: TGCGCCAGCAGTCCCGGGAGGTTATCTGAGCAGTTCTTC.

This clone is judged medium-sized. This chain links TRBV7-9 with TRBJ2-7; 11 bases fit TRBD2. The CDR3 is 14 residues long. Germline-derived CDR1 and CDR2 are SEHNR and FQNEAQ (reference sequence). J was trimmed by 4 bases and V by 5 bases; bases with no gene match: 4. CDR3 in DNA: TGTGCCAGCAGCGAGGGACTAGCGGCGTACGAGCAGTACTTC. It codes for CASSEGLAAYEQYF.

This chain uses TRBV27 with TRBJ2-1, with a weak D call TRBD1 (7 bases). Germline CDR1 and CDR2: MNHEY and SMNVEV (reference sequence). V lost 8 bases to trimming and J lost 5 bases, with 16 bases between them. The CDR3 consists of 14 residues. The CDR3: CASGRAGGHNEQFF. The CDR3 DNA is TGTGCCAGCGGCCGGGCAGGGGGGCACAATGAGCAGTTCTTC.

The V and J genes are TRBV11-2 and TRBJ2-7, with TRBD2 matching over 13 bases. The V and J ends lost 9 bases and 0 bases, in that order; junction bases with no gene match: 8. Germline V gene lookup returns CDR1 SGHAT and CDR2 FQNNGV. This CDR3 contains 16 residues. CDR3 in DNA: TGTGCCAGTCGACTAGCGGGGGGCCTTAGCTCCTACGAGCAGTACTTC. Translated: CASRLAGGLSSYEQYF.

The chain employs TRBV15 and TRBJ1-2; D gene uncertain. Germline lookup yields CDR1 LNHNV and CDR2 YYDKDF (reference sequence). The CDR3 covers 14 residues. Trimming cost V 2 bases and J 4 bases, with 11 bases left between them. This CDR3 reads CATSRPSTGYGYTF. CDR3 coding DNA: TGTGCCACCAGCAGACCTAGTACGGGCTATGGCTACACCTTC.

This chain joins TRBV2 and TRBJ1-5; 9 bases are a match to TRBD1. Germline V gene sequence: CDR1 SNHLY, CDR2 FYNNEI. This CDR3 contains 17 residues. V lost 7 bases, J lost 6 bases, and 16 bases stayed unmatched. The CDR3 is CASTRDRAVSVGQPQHF. In DNA form, the CDR3 reads TGTGCCAGCACCCGGGACAGGGCCGTGTCAGTTGGTCAGCCCCAGCATTTT.

The gene calls are TRBV3-1 (or the pseudogene TRBV3-2) and TRBJ2-7; no reliable D call. Per germline, CDR1 LGHDT and CDR2 YNNKEL (reference sequence). This CDR3 is 13 amino acids long. V dropped 1 base and J dropped 3 bases, with 7 bases sitting between them. CDR3 bases: TGTGCCAGCAGCCAAGGTCTTTACTACGAGCAGTACTTC. Translation gives CASSQGLYYEQYF.

This rearrangement joins TRBV6-5 to TRBJ2-1; 8 nucleotides match TRBD2. In germline, CDR1 is MNHEY, CDR2 SVGAGI. The CDR3 extends over 14 amino acids. V lost 7 bases and J lost 5; bases outside the gene matches: 7. DNA of the CDR3: TGTGCCAGCATTGGAGGCGGGGGGAACAATGAGCAGTTCTTC. Encoded protein: CASIGGGGNNEQFF.

The rearrangement joins TRBV28 to TRBJ1-2, with 9 bases identical to TRBD1. V lost 5 bases, J lost 8 bases, and 9 bases stayed unmatched. Germline CDR1 MDHEN, CDR2 SYDVKM. CDR3 length: 14 amino acids. Written as DNA, the CDR3 is TGTGCCAGCAGTCCGGGACAGGGTCCCAAGGGCTACACCTTC. This gives the protein CASSPGQGPKGYTF.

The chain carries TRBV19 and TRBJ2-3, with 11 bases matching TRBD2. V dropped 1 base and J dropped 3; count of bases not matched to a gene: 6. In germline, CDR1 is LNHDA, CDR2 SQIVND (reference sequence). CDR3 size: 17 residues. Here the CDR3 reads CASSIAALAGVTDTQYF. CDR3 nucleotides: TGTGCCAGTAGTATAGCTGCACTAGCGGGAGTTACAGATACGCAGTATTTT.

CDR3 sequence: CASSLRRNQPQHF. In DNA form, the CDR3 reads TGTGCCAGCAGCTTGAGGAGGAATCAGCCCCAGCATTTT. The chain has TRBV5-6 and TRBJ1-5; no firm D call. Germline V gene data show CDR1 as SGHDT and CDR2 as YYEEEE. V was clipped by 1 base and J by 4 bases, with 6 bases between them. The CDR3 covers 13 residues.